Below, 23 T cell receptor beta chains from the same sample are listed, as sequenced in a study of shared clonotypes between healthy human individuals. Sequenced by immunoSEQ multiplex PCR; TCRdb stores in-frame clones only, minus some. The sample has some 2,000,000 clones, 95% seen once. The source material was naive CD4+ T cells sorted from blood. Indicated subset: CD45RA+ positively selected. Receptors originate from a man between 18 and 29 years old in good health.

This chain uses TRBV4-2 with TRBJ2-1, with 10 nucleotides matching TRBD2. There are 17 residues in the CDR3. The germline V gene has CDR1 LGHNA and CDR2 YNFKEQ. V lost 3 bases, J lost 7 bases, and 12 bases stayed unmatched. DNA of the CDR3: TGTGCCAGCAGCCAGATGCGGCTAGCGGGGGTCTTGAATGAGCAGTTCTTC. Protein: CASSQMRLAGVLNEQFF.

V and J are TRBV7-3 and TRBJ1-6; possibly TRBD1 for D (6 bases). V lost 4 bases and J lost 11, with 9 bases in between. The CDR3 is made up of 12 amino acids. CDR1 and CDR2 from the germline V gene are SGHTA and FQGTGA. CDR3 region: CASSSQGPPLHF. CDR3 nucleotide sequence: TGTGCCAGCAGCTCACAGGGACCACCCCTCCACTTT. Combining the CDR3 with reference TRBV7-3 and TRBJ1-6 gives the whole variable domain GAGVSQTPSNKVTEKGKYVELRCDPISGHTALYWYRQSLGQGPEFLIYFQGTGAADDSGLPNDRFFAVRPEGSVSTLKIQRTERGDSAVYLCASSSQGPPLHFGNGTRLTVT.

The rearrangement uses TRBV2 and TRBJ2-7, with TRBD2 matching over 14 bases. CDR1 SNHLY and CDR2 FYNNEI come from the germline V gene. The CDR3 sequence is 17 residues long. V lost 4 bases and J lost 0; bases outside the gene matches: 5. Here the CDR3 reads CASSAGTSGGSSYEQYF. DNA for the CDR3: TGTGCCAGCAGTGCCGGGACTAGCGGGGGTAGCTCCTACGAGCAGTACTTC. The variable domain in full, completed from reference TRBV2 and TRBJ2-7, reads EPEVTQTPSHQVTQMGQEVILRCVPISNHLYFYWYRQILGQKVEFLVSFYNNEISEKSEIFDDQFSVERPDGSNFTLKIRSTKLEDSAMYFCASSAGTSGGSSYEQYFGPGTRLTVT.

V usage is TRBV5-4 and J usage is TRBJ2-3; weak D call: TRBD2 (5 bases). The V end lost 1 base, the J end lost 5 bases, and 14 bases lay between the germline ends. This CDR3 has 15 residues. CDR1 and CDR2 (germline): SGHNT, YYREEE (reference sequence). The CDR3 coding sequence is TGTGCCAGCAGCTTGCTGGGAGTCCTCGGAGATACGCAGTATTTT. Protein sequence: CASSLLGVLGDTQYF.

The J gene is TRBJ2-5, the V gene TRBV6-5; 9 bases align to TRBD2. The CDR3 consists of 16 residues. With 0 bases clipped from V and 4 bases from J, the junction kept 6 bases outside the gene matches. The V gene's germline CDR1 is MNHEY and CDR2 SVGAGI. The CDR3 bases are TGTGCCAGCAGTTACTCTGCGGGGGGGGGAGGAGAGACCCAGTACTTC. It is translated as CASSYSAGGGGETQYF.

Here the CDR3 reads CASSHLRRQGNNEQFF. In nucleotides, the CDR3 is TGTGCCAGCAGCCACCTTCGGCGACAGGGGAATAATGAGCAGTTCTTC. V usage is TRBV7-9 and J usage is TRBJ2-1, with 8 bases aligning to TRBD1. Per the germline V gene, CDR1 is SEHNR and CDR2 is FQNEAQ (reference sequence). This CDR3 spans 16 amino acids. With 5 bases clipped from V and 7 bases from J, the junction kept 13 bases outside the gene matches. Based on the CDR3 plus reference TRBV7-9 and TRBJ2-1, the full variable domain is DTGVSQNPRHKITKRGQNVTFRCDPISEHNRLYWYRQTLGQGPEFLTYFQNEAQLEKSRLLSDRFSAERPKGSFSTLEIQRTEQGDSAMYLCASSHLRRQGNNEQFFGPGTRLTVL.

The chain combines TRBV6-1 with TRBJ1-5; unclear D gene. The V end lost 6 bases, the J end lost 3 bases, and 6 bases lay between the germline ends. From germline, CDR1 is MNHNS and CDR2 SASEGT. This CDR3 has 12 amino acids. This CDR3 reads CASRALNQPQHF. The CDR3 nucleotides read TGTGCCAGCAGAGCACTCAATCAGCCCCAGCATTTT.

The V call is TRBV15, the J call TRBJ2-1; TRBD2 agrees at 9 bases. This CDR3 has 16 amino acids. From germline, CDR1 is LNHNV and CDR2 YYDKDF (reference sequence). Trimming cost V 1 base and J 4 bases; bases outside gene matches: 5. The CDR3 region is CATSRASGNGYNEQFF. The CDR3 DNA sequence: TGTGCCACCAGCAGAGCTAGCGGGAATGGTTACAATGAGCAGTTCTTC.

A single count supports this clone. CDR3 in DNA: TGCGCCAGCAGCCAGGAGACAGGGGGCGGCACAGATACGCAGTATTTT. Amino acids: CASSQETGGGTDTQYF. The chain uses TRBV4-1 and TRBJ2-3, with 10 nucleotides matching TRBD1. The germline CDR1 and CDR2 sequences are MGHRA and YSYEKL. The CDR3 is 16 residues long. The V segment lost 3 bases and the J segment 1 base; nucleotides outside the gene matches: 4.

The chain couples TRBV10-3 to TRBJ2-3; no definite D call. From germline, CDR1 is ENHRY and CDR2 SYGVKD. CDR3 size: 12 residues. V was cut by 7 bases and J by 1 base, with 6 bases left in between. The DNA for the CDR3 is TGTGCCATCAATCAGGGCACAGATACGCAGTATTTT. This translates into CAINQGTDTQYF.

This chain uses TRBV10-3 with TRBJ1-6; 7 positions match TRBD1. This CDR3 is built from 15 residues. V lost 3 bases to trimming and J lost 7 bases; unmatched junction nucleotides: 6. From germline, CDR1 is ENHRY and CDR2 SYGVKD. The CDR3 here is CAISDRGRWNSPLHF. In DNA form, the CDR3 reads TGTGCCATCAGTGATAGGGGGCGATGGAATTCACCCCTCCACTTT.

This chain joins TRBV28 and TRBJ2-3, with 7 bases aligning to TRBD2. Germline-derived CDR1 and CDR2 are MDHEN and SYDVKM. CDR3 size: 13 residues. V was pared by 7 bases and J by 6 bases, with 7 bases of the junction left unmatched. The chain's CDR3 is CASTLGGVDTQYF. CDR3 coding DNA: TGTGCCAGCACCCTGGGGGGGGTTGATACGCAGTATTTT. Complete variable domain (other parts from reference TRBV28 and TRBJ2-3): DVKVTQSSRYLVKRTGEKVFLECVQDMDHENMFWYRQDPGLGLRLIYFSYDVKMKEKGDIPEGYSVSREKKERFSLILESASTNQTSMYLCASTLGGVDTQYFGPGTRLTVL.

The chain has TRBV7-2 and TRBJ1-2; D ambiguous. With 5 bases removed from V and 0 bases from J, the gap between germline ends came to 10 bases. Germline V lookup: CDR1 SGHTA, CDR2 FQGNSA. This CDR3 is 14 amino acids long. CDR3 protein: CASSPTAANYGYTF. The CDR3 bases are TGTGCCAGCAGCCCGACGGCTGCTAACTATGGCTACACCTTC.

The rearrangement uses TRBV5-1 and TRBJ2-5; TRBD2 might be the D (5 bases). Trimming removed 4 bases at V and 4 bases at J, with 14 bases between. Looked up from germline, CDR1 is SGHRS and CDR2 is YFSETQ. The CDR3 loop spans 14 amino acids. CDR3 sequence reads: CASSAGSPGETQYF. The CDR3 DNA reads as TGCGCCAGCAGCGCGGGTTCGCCAGGAGAGACCCAGTACTTC.

A note on this clone: This specimen includes other DNA sequences encoding the same CDR3. This rearrangement joins TRBV7-9 to TRBJ2-7; no definite D call. Trimming left V 1 base short and J 3 bases short, with 7 bases between. Germline V gives CDR1 SEHNR, CDR2 FQNEAQ (reference sequence). The CDR3 has 13 amino acids. The CDR3 DNA reads as TGTGCCAGCAGCTTAGGGACCAACTACGAGCAGTACTTC. Amino acids: CASSLGTNYEQYF.

The chain links TRBV5-1 to TRBJ1-4; D uncertain. The germline gives CDR1 SGHRS, CDR2 YFSETQ. CDR3 size: 14 residues. V lost 0 bases, J lost 6 bases, and 9 bases lay in between. DNA for the CDR3: TGCGCCAGCAGCTTGGGGCAGTCGGATGAAAAACTGTTTTTT. It specifies CASSLGQSDEKLFF.

The V and J genes are TRBV9 and TRBJ2-6; D may be TRBD1 (8 bases). CDR1 is SGDLS, CDR2 YYNGEE, per germline. This CDR3 has 18 residues. V was cut by 3 bases and J by 0 bases, with 16 bases left in between. CDR3 DNA sequence: TGTGCCAGCAGCGCCCTACAGGGGGGGTTCTCTGGGGCCAACGTCCTGACTTTC. Translation gives CASSALQGGFSGANVLTF.

The chain couples TRBV5-4 to TRBJ1-1; 9 bases agree with TRBD1. Germline CDR1 SGHNT, CDR2 YYREEE (reference sequence). J was trimmed by 3 bases and V by 5 bases; bases with no gene match: 8. The CDR3 loop spans 15 amino acids. This CDR3 reads CASRFNTGGYTEAFF. In nucleotides, the CDR3 is TGTGCCAGCAGATTTAACACAGGGGGCTACACTGAAGCTTTCTTT.

The chain combines TRBV25-1 with TRBJ1-6; the D is unclear. Germline CDR1 is MGHDK and CDR2 is SYGVNS. V was trimmed by 0 bases and J by 0 bases, leaving 9 bases between them. This CDR3 has 17 amino acids. The CDR3 DNA sequence: TGTGCCAGCAGTGAATATGCAGCTAGCTCCTATAATTCACCCCTCCACTTT. It codes for CASSEYAASSYNSPLHF. The full variable domain, its missing parts supplied by reference TRBV25-1 and TRBJ1-6, is EADIYQTPRYLVIGTGKKITLECSQTMGHDKMYWYQQDPGMELHLIHYSYGVNSTEKGDLSSESTVSRIRTEHFPLTLESARPSHTSQYLCASSEYAASSYNSPLHFGNGTRLTVT.

The chain recombines TRBV5-1 with TRBJ1-5; D gene ambiguous. CDR1 SGHRS and CDR2 YFSETQ come from the germline V gene. This CDR3 contains 14 residues. V lost 0 bases, J lost 5 bases, and 9 bases lay in between. The CDR3 DNA sequence: TGCGCCAGCAGCTTGGGCTTTGGAGATCAGCCCCAGCATTTT. Protein: CASSLGFGDQPQHF. The entire variable domain, with the rest obtained from reference TRBV5-1 and TRBJ1-5, is as follows: KAGVTQTPRYLIKTRGQQVTLSCSPISGHRSVSWYQQTPGQGLQFLFEYFSETQRNKGNFPGRFSGRQFSNSRSEMNVSTLELGDSALYLCASSLGFGDQPQHFGDGTRLSIL.

The gene calls are TRBV7-2 and TRBJ2-1, with D maybe TRBD2 (6 bases). The V end was cut by 6 bases, the J end by 10 bases, with 13 bases between. CDR3 size: 12 residues. CDR1 is SGHTA, CDR2 FQGNSA, per germline. The CDR3 sequence: CASRKGGWEQFF. CDR3 sequence (DNA): TGTGCCAGCAGGAAGGGAGGATGGGAGCAGTTCTTC. The full variable domain, with the rest looked up from reference TRBV7-2 and TRBJ2-1, is GAGVSQSPSNKVTEKGKDVELRCDPISGHTALYWYRQSLGQGLEFLIYFQGNSAPDKSGLPSDRFSAERTGGSVSTLTIQRTQQEDSAVYLCASRKGGWEQFFGPGTRLTVL.

As regards this clone: This sample includes further DNA sequences coding for the same CDR3. The chain carries TRBV30 and TRBJ1-4; D is uncertain. The CDR3 contains 14 residues. CDR1 is GTSNPN and CDR2 is SVGIG in the germline V gene (reference sequence). Trimming took 0 bases from V and 8 from J, leaving 13 bases between them. CDR3 amino acids: CAWSVPGVGEKLFF. In DNA form, the CDR3 reads TGTGCCTGGAGTGTACCCGGGGTAGGGGAAAAACTGTTTTTT.

A single count supports this clone. The genes are TRBV5-1 and TRBJ2-7, with D unresolved. V lost 4 bases and J lost 4, with 15 bases in between. Germline V lookup: CDR1 SGHRS, CDR2 YFSETQ. This CDR3 is built from 14 residues. The CDR3 reads CASSPTHHAYEQYF. The CDR3 bases are TGCGCCAGCAGCCCGACTCATCATGCGTACGAGCAGTACTTC.